The 3 T cell receptor beta chains presented below share a single source sample, sequenced in a study of cytomegalovirus exposure and HLA in healthy donors. Profiled with immunoSEQ multiplex PCR; TCRdb holds only in-frame clones, not every one. The table records about 98,000 clones, about 90% of them present only once. Input material: PBMCs. The receptors shown here come from a man between 18 and 29 years old in good health and CMV-seropositive.

The chain carries TRBV19 and TRBJ2-7; D is possibly TRBD1 (5 bases). V gave up 3 bases and J gave up 2 bases, with 14 bases separating them. CDR3 length equals 15 residues. Germline values: CDR1 LNHDA, CDR2 SQIVND (reference sequence). CDR3 DNA: TGTGCCAGTAGTATTGGGCAGGGTGGCGCCTACGAGCAGTACTTC. The encoded protein is CASSIGQGGAYEQYF.

The CDR3 spells CASSVGGRGTGELFF. DNA of the CDR3: TGTGCCAGCAGCGTAGGGGGGCGCGGCACCGGGGAGCTGTTTTTT. The gene calls are TRBV9 and TRBJ2-2; the D gene is possibly TRBD1 (6 bases). The CDR3 is made up of 15 amino acids. V dropped 0 bases and J dropped 4 bases, with 10 bases sitting between them. Germline V lookup: CDR1 SGDLS, CDR2 YYNGEE.

The DNA for the CDR3 is TGTGCCAGCTCACAGGGACAGGGGAACTACAATGAGCAGTTCTTC. Translated, it gives CASSQGQGNYNEQFF. This sequence joins TRBV18 and TRBJ2-1; 10 nucleotides align to TRBD1. Per the germline V gene, CDR1 is KGHSH and CDR2 is LQKENI. The CDR3 has 15 amino acids. J lost 3 bases, V lost 4 bases, and 3 bases had no gene match. Filled out from reference TRBV18 and TRBJ2-1, the complete variable domain reads NAGVMQNPRHLVRRRGQEARLRCSPMKGHSHVYWYRQLPEEGLKFMVYLQKENIIDESGMPKERFSAEFPKEGPSILRIQQVVRGDSAAYFCASSQGQGNYNEQFFGPGTRLTVL.